These 22 T cell receptor beta chains originate from one sample sequenced in a study of blood T cells in healthy people across ages. The authors ran a second PCR of 7 to 11 cycles using a sample-barcoded 5' primer and a J-beta primer mix. TCRdb reanalysed the 5' RACE reads using MiXCR and keeps one entry per CDR3 protein. In the table there are hundreds of thousands of distinct CDR3 sequences, 32% of which are singletons. Material for sequencing was blood. Receptors were obtained from a woman older than 75 in good health.

This clonotype occurred many times. The chain is built from TRBV12-3 or TRBV12-4 and TRBJ2-7; D remains unclear. Trimming left V 6 bases short and J 0 bases short, with 15 bases between. The CDR3 contains 15 residues. Written as DNA, the CDR3 is TGTGCCAGCAGGCCCGGAACACAGAGCTCCTACGAGCAGTACTTC. This sequence encodes CASRPGTQSSYEQYF.

The chain combines TRBV7-2 with TRBJ1-1, with D tentatively TRBD1 (6 bases). The germline gives CDR1 SGHTA, CDR2 FQGNSA. Trimming stripped 5 bases from V and 4 bases from J, with 14 bases between. The CDR3 loop spans 14 amino acids. The CDR3 coding sequence is TGTGCCAGCAGCGGACAGTTGTTGGTCACTGAAGCTTTCTTT. This gives the protein CASSGQLLVTEAFF.

This clonotype was seen repeatedly, ten times or more. V gene TRBV28 combines with J gene TRBJ2-7; the D gene is possibly TRBD1 (6 bases). From germline, CDR1 is MDHEN and CDR2 SYDVKM. CDR3 length: 15 residues. Trimming took 5 bases from V and 9 from J, leaving 23 bases between them. CDR3 DNA sequence: TGTGCCAGCAGTCCCTCCGGGACACGTTCCGACAGGCAGTACTTC. It yields the protein CASSPSGTRSDRQYF.

This clonotype was recorded many times. V gene TRBV28 combines with J gene TRBJ2-1, with a possible D match to TRBD2 (6 bases). Per germline, CDR1 MDHEN and CDR2 SYDVKM. Trimming removed 8 bases from V and 4 bases from J, with 18 bases in between. The CDR3 is 15 amino acids. The CDR3 DNA follows: TGTGCCAGCGTAAGGTCCCGCGGGGAGTACAATGAGCAGTTCTTC. It is translated as CASVRSRGEYNEQFF.

About this clonotype: Since a much larger clone is just one base distant, this may be a read error. The V gene is TRBV7-2, the J gene TRBJ2-7; a weak D match, TRBD2 (6 bases). Per the germline V gene, CDR1 is SGHTA and CDR2 is FQGNSA. The CDR3 covers 14 residues. With 3 bases removed from V and 4 bases from J, the gap between germline ends came to 13 bases. CDR3 amino acids: CASSFGGLGYEQYF. CDR3 sequence (DNA): TGTGCCAGCAGCTTTGGAGGGCTGGGGTACGAGCAGTACTTC.

Note on this clonotype: A much larger clone lies one base from this, so it may be a read error. This CDR3 reads CACSPTGTVTDTQYF. CDR3 sequence (DNA): TGTGCCTGCAGTCCAACAGGGACAGTAACAGATACGCAGTATTTT. This chain joins TRBV27 and TRBJ2-3; 7 bases line up with TRBD1. This CDR3 is built from 15 residues. Germline CDR1 MNHEY, CDR2 SMNVEV (reference sequence).

The V gene is TRBV7-2, the J gene TRBJ1-2; tentative D call: TRBD1 (5 bases). Germline-derived CDR1 and CDR2 are SGHTA and FQGNSA. V was shortened by 7 bases and J by 8 bases, with 14 bases between the two germline ends. CDR3 length equals 12 residues. DNA for the CDR3: TGTGCCAGCATCCAGGGAGTTGGAGGCTACACCTTC. Translation gives CASIQGVGGYTF.

This clonotype was seen repeatedly, ten times or more. V usage is TRBV9 and J usage is TRBJ2-7, with TRBD1 matching over 9 bases. CDR1 SGDLS and CDR2 YYNGEE come from the germline V gene. CDR3 length: 12 amino acids. The V gene end was trimmed by 7 bases and the J gene end by 4 bases; junction bases not matched to a gene: 3. Here the CDR3 DNA reads TGTGCCAGCGGGACAGGGAAATACGAGCAGTACTTC. Its protein product is CASGTGKYEQYF.

This sequence joins TRBV20-1 and TRBJ2-4; 7 bases agree with TRBD1. The closer fit of TRBJ2-7 to the DNA end suggests the J call may be wrong. CDR1 and CDR2 (germline): DFQATT, SNEGSKA (reference sequence). This CDR3 region has 12 residues. DNA for the CDR3: TGCAGTGCTCTGACAGGGACGTACGAGCAGTACTTC. Encoded protein: CSALTGTYEQYF.

The chain joins TRBV4-3 to TRBJ2-6; D is undetermined. CDR3 length: 16 residues. From germline, CDR1 is LGHNA and CDR2 YSLEER. V lost 0 bases and J lost 0, with 6 bases in between. CDR3 coding DNA: TGCGCCAGCAGCCAAGATCCAAACTCTGGGGCCAACGTCCTGACTTTC. Translation: CASSQDPNSGANVLTF.

The chain employs TRBV3-1 and TRBJ1-3; perhaps TRBD1 as D (5 bases). Trimming shortened V by 3 bases and J by 0 bases, and 9 bases separated the two germline ends. Per germline, CDR1 LGHDT and CDR2 YNNKEL (reference sequence). This CDR3 contains 15 residues. CDR3: CASSQIDSSGNTIYF. The CDR3 DNA sequence: TGTGCCAGCAGCCAGATAGACAGCTCTGGAAACACCATATATTTT.

There are many counts of this clonotype. This chain connects TRBV7-6 to TRBJ2-7, with TRBD1 as a possible D gene (5 bases). V was trimmed by 5 bases and J by 3 bases, leaving 17 bases between them. CDR3 size: 15 residues. CDR1 and CDR2 from the germline V gene are SGHVS and FNYEAQ. The CDR3, as DNA: TGTGCCAGCAGCCCAACCGACAGAGAAATCTACGAGCAGTACTTC. This codes for CASSPTDREIYEQYF.

This clonotype was picked up many times. The V gene is TRBV5-1, the J gene TRBJ2-3; D possibly matches TRBD1 or TRBD2 (5 bases each). The CDR3 runs to 15 residues. Between the trimmed V and J ends, which lost 6 bases and 2 bases, there was a span of 16 bases. The germline gives CDR1 SGHRS, CDR2 YFSETQ. The CDR3 sequence: CASTRGTANTDTQYF. For the CDR3, the DNA is TGCGCCAGCACCCGAGGGACCGCTAACACAGATACGCAGTATTTT.

This clonotype has ten or more counts. This may come from a read error, since a much larger clone is one base off. The rearrangement uses TRBV7-9 and TRBJ2-7; 11 nucleotides agree with TRBD2. CDR1 SEHNR and CDR2 FQNEAQ come from the germline V gene (reference sequence). This CDR3 has 15 amino acids. V was clipped by 5 bases and J by 7 bases; unmatched bases: 10. CDR3 region: CASSASGGICREQYF. DNA for the CDR3: TGTGCCAGCAGCGCTAGCGGGGGGATCTGTCGGGAGCAGTACTTC. The variable domain in full, completed from reference TRBV7-9 and TRBJ2-7, reads DTGVSQNPRHKITKRGQNVTFRCDPISEHNRLYWYRQTLGQGPEFLTYFQNEAQLEKSRLLSDRFSAERPKGSFSTLEIQRTEQGDSAMYLCASSASGGICREQYFGPGTRLTVT.

About this clonotype itself: A read error may account for a junction end that differs from germline. V gene TRBV27 combines with J gene TRBJ2-7; D gene uncertain. CDR3 length: 12 residues. The germline gives CDR1 MNHEY, CDR2 SMNVEV (reference sequence). The CDR3, as DNA: TGTGCCGGCAGTTCGACCGGGTACGAGCAGTACTTC. Translated: CAGSSTGYEQYF.

The chain couples TRBV12-3 or TRBV12-4 to TRBJ2-3, with D perhaps matching TRBD1 or TRBD2 (5 bases each). V was clipped by 3 bases and J by 15 bases, with 25 bases between them. The CDR3 is 15 residues long. CDR3 coding DNA: TGTGCCAGCAGTTTGCAGGGAGCAAGAGCAGATATGCAATATTTT. Encoded protein: CASSLQGARADMQYF.

V gene TRBV7-2 combines with J gene TRBJ1-6, with D maybe TRBD1 (6 bases). Germline V gene lookup returns CDR1 SGHTA and CDR2 FQGNSA. The CDR3 length is 15 residues. Trimming removed 6 bases from V and 10 bases from J, with 19 bases in between. The DNA of the CDR3 is TGTGCCAGCAGACAAGGCGTAGGGGGACGATCACCCCTCCACTTT. As protein: CASRQGVGGRSPLHF.

As to this clonotype: A single base separates this from a much larger clone, so it may be a read error. V and J are TRBV20-1 and TRBJ2-1, with TRBD2 matching over 12 bases. This CDR3 has 14 amino acids. The germline gives CDR1 DFQATT, CDR2 SNEGSKA (reference sequence). Trimming took 8 bases from V and 9 from J; bases not matched to a gene: 11. Written as DNA, the CDR3 is TGCAGTACCCTTACTAGCGGGGGGACGGTTGAGCAGTTCTTC. Protein: CSTLTSGGTVEQFF.

In this sample, this clonotype turned up a few times. A much larger clonotype is one base distant, so this may be a read error. The chain is built from TRBV7-2 and TRBJ1-6; 7 bases are shared with TRBD1. The germline CDR1 and CDR2 sequences are SGHTA and FQGNSA. The CDR3 consists of 14 residues. With 6 bases clipped from V and 11 bases from J, the junction kept 10 bases outside the gene matches. The CDR3 region is CASSHGTDNPPLHF. The DNA of the CDR3 is TGTGCCAGCAGTCACGGGACAGACAATCCACCCCTCCACTTT. Complete variable domain (other parts from reference TRBV7-2 and TRBJ1-6): GAGVSQSPSNKVTEKGKDVELRCDPISGHTALYWYRQSLGQGLEFLIYFQGNSAPDKSGLPSDRFSAERTGGSVSTLTIQRTQQEDSAVYLCASSHGTDNPPLHFGNGTRLTVT.

The chain recombines TRBV4-2 with TRBJ2-1; 9 bases are a match to TRBD2. Looked up from germline, CDR1 is LGHNA and CDR2 is YNFKEQ. The CDR3 covers 14 residues. V was pared by 11 bases and J by 6 bases, with 11 bases of the junction left unmatched. As DNA, the CDR3 is TGTGCCGGCGGCCAAGAGACTAGCGGCAATGAGCAGTTCTTC. It is translated as CAGGQETSGNEQFF.

There are a few counts of this clonotype. This rearrangement joins TRBV9 to TRBJ1-1; possibly TRBD1 for D (5 bases). The CDR3 length is 15 residues. Per the germline V gene, CDR1 is SGDLS and CDR2 is YYNGEE. With 0 bases removed from V and 1 base from J, the gap between germline ends came to 10 bases. The CDR3 is CASSVAWGGNTEAFF. The CDR3 coding sequence is TGTGCCAGCAGCGTAGCGTGGGGGGGGAACACTGAAGCTTTCTTT.

This clonotype was detected only a few times. This chain links TRBV4-2 with TRBJ2-2, with D perhaps matching TRBD1 (5 bases). The CDR3 has 15 residues. Germline CDR1 LGHNA, CDR2 YNFKEQ. V was clipped by 3 bases and J by 4 bases, with 12 bases between them. The CDR3 DNA reads as TGTGCCAGCAGCCAGGAAGACAGAATCACCGGGGAGCTGTTTTTT. The encoded protein is CASSQEDRITGELFF.